Sequencing of this T cell receptor (beta chain) was carried out in a study of blood T cells in healthy people across ages (dated by TCRdb to the mid-2010s). Background on the whole study: In model experiments, template switching captured about one uniquely barcoded TCR beta cDNA molecule for every two T cells. Using deep sequencing normalized with unique cDNA molecular identifiers, the study measured how TCR beta repertoire diversity changes with age. Donors were grouped into four age groups: young (average approximately 15 years), middle-aged (under 40), aged (62) and long-lived (approximately 75). To avoid experimental bias, donors of different ages were distributed randomly across sequencing lanes. Using the same blood draw, the study looked at two additional independent replicas of 1 million unique cDNA reads for two donors, one aged 18 to 30 and the other aged 80 or older. Overall study outcomes, separate from this receptor: Since profiling was done on bulk unsorted PBMCs, naive and antigen-experienced compartments could not be conclusively compared. Observed TCR beta diversity per million T cells fell roughly linearly with age, and a significant reduction was already apparent by age roughly 40. A strong correlation was found between observed TCR beta diversity and the percentage of naive T cells measured by flow cytometry. Because donor CMV infection status was unknown, age-related changes in expanded clonotypes were potentially confounded. Estimates of total diversity based on one million sequenced T cells were regarded as lower bounds and as underestimates. Compared with the aged group, the long-lived group had more naive CD4+ T cells, fewer expanded clones and increased TCR diversity, suggesting age selection.

The donors were roughly 40 Caucasian individuals from Russia, aged roughly 6 to 100 years, who were systemically healthy. Each donor gave about 10 milliliters of peripheral blood, drawn into EDTA-treated Vacutainer tubes. PBMCs were isolated by Ficoll-Paque density-gradient centrifugation, with at least 7 million obtained per sample. Trizol reagent was used to extract total RNA from the PBMCs, yielding at least 5 micrograms per sample. Naive CD45RAhigh/CD27high T cell percentages were measured by flow cytometry on a PBMC aliquot from every donor. Library preparation was by 5' RACE. Sequencing instrument: Illumina HiSeq 2500. The second PCR ran for about 6 to 12 cycles and used a J-beta primer mix along with a sample-barcoded 5' primer. A unique molecular identifier was introduced onto each TCR beta cDNA molecule by a template-switch 5' adaptor carrying 12 random nucleotides. Each sample yielded at least 3 million CDR3-containing paired-end reads. First-strand cDNA synthesis was performed from all RNA using the Mint cDNA synthesis kit, with priming by a TRBC-specific oligonucleotide. All cDNA was treated with uracil-DNA glycosylase and then went through a first 18-cycle PCR with the universal primers M1SS and BC2_uni_R. The paper's data handling went like this. For normalization, 1 million high-quality reads, each with a distinct molecular identifier, were randomly selected from each sample. Instead of being binned into consensus sequences, reads with shared molecular identifiers were discarded. MiTCR, with a Q25 quality threshold and the strictest error-elimination algorithm, was used for CDR3 identification, clonotype clustering and error correction. A nonparametric unseen species model using Euler transformation provided a lower-bound estimate of total TCR beta diversity. TCRdb ran its own pipeline on the public reads, namely fastp trimming at Q25 and MiXCR clone calling, and kept in-frame beta chains. Here each entry gathers all rows of one CDR3 protein and keeps the most common genes and DNA. For this entry, the V and J calls and clone size follow TCRdb and not the study's own pipeline. Recorded for this sample are 1.5 million to 2 million distinct CDR3 sequences; roughly 49% of them occurred a single time. The top ten constitute over 2% of the sample.

V drops 5 bases and J drops 3 bases, leaving 14 bases in between. The germline V gene gives CDR1 as MDHEN and CDR2 as SYDVKM. Reading from cysteine to phenylalanine, the CDR3 counts 14 amino acids. CDR3 DNA is the only sequence kept; it has 42 bases, read in frame from the first base. This clonotype was seen a few times. Its recognized antigen is unknown. One base away there is no much larger clone; base qualities are not given. Sequenced material: blood. The sequence came from a woman aged 40-49 years in good health. Recombination joined TRBV28 with TRBJ2-7, with TRBD1 perhaps the D gene, on 6 matching bases. The CDR3 region: CASSVGGPNYEQYF. The bases read TGTGCCAGCAGTGTAGGGGGACCTAACTACGAGCAGTACTTC.